The 25 T cell receptor beta chains listed next were all sequenced from one sample in a study of CD8+ T cells in alopecia areata. Treatment specified: oral pan-JAK inhibitor, 5-10 mg twice daily. It was cDNA, reverse transcribed from extracted RNA, that served as the sequencing template. Profiled with immunoSEQ multiplex PCR; TCRdb holds only in-frame clones, not every one. The sample shows some 200,000 clones, about 60% of them seen only once. The starting material was CD8+ T cells sorted from blood, obtained at week 24, from a patient treated with tofacitinib. Receptors were obtained from a human donor with alopecia areata.

This rearrangement joins TRBV9 to TRBJ2-2; TRBD2 agrees at 12 bases. The CDR3 extends over 17 amino acids. Trimming at V came to 3 bases and at J to 7 bases, leaving 10 bases not matched to a gene. Germline loops: CDR1 SGDLS, CDR2 YYNGEE. In DNA form, the CDR3 reads TGTGCCAGCAGCGCCGCTAGACTAGCGGGGGCACGCGGGGAGCTGTTTTTT. It specifies CASSAARLAGARGELFF.

The gene calls are TRBV11-2 and TRBJ2-5, with no clear D. CDR1 and CDR2 (germline): SGHAT, FQNNGV. Trimming cost V 2 bases and J 5 bases, with 9 bases left between them. The CDR3 is made up of 13 amino acids. The CDR3 loop reads CASSLILFETQYF. The CDR3 region has the DNA TGTGCCAGCAGCTTAATATTGTTCGAGACCCAGTACTTC.

By sample share, this clone is large. The V call is TRBV7-9, the J call TRBJ1-3; D might be TRBD1 (6 bases). With 0 bases removed from V and 9 bases from J, the gap between germline ends came to 12 bases. CDR3 length: 14 amino acids. Germline CDR1 SEHNR, CDR2 FQNEAQ (reference sequence). For the CDR3, the DNA is TGTGCCAGCAGCTTAGCCTCAACAGGGAGCACCATATATTTT. The encoded protein is CASSLASTGSTIYF.

This clone has a handful of counts. The rearrangement uses TRBV7-9 and TRBJ1-2, with D unresolved. With 5 bases removed from V and 6 bases from J, the gap between germline ends came to 13 bases. Per the germline V gene, CDR1 is SEHNR and CDR2 is FQNEAQ (reference sequence). The CDR3 has 13 amino acids. The CDR3 DNA sequence: TGTGCCAGCAGCCCGCCCGGATCGCATGGCTACACCTTC. Translated, it gives CASSPPGSHGYTF.

Concerning this clone: Other DNA sequences in this specimen translate into the identical CDR3. J is TRBJ2-7 and V is TRBV4-1; D is possibly TRBD2 (5 bases). The germline CDR1 and CDR2 sequences are MGHRA and YSYEKL. Trimming pared 1 base from V and 6 bases from J, leaving 7 bases between. The CDR3 spans 12 residues. Here the CDR3 DNA reads TGCGCCAGCAGCCAAGTTGGAGGCGAGCAGTACTTC. It codes for CASSQVGGEQYF.

This rearrangement joins TRBV7-9 to TRBJ2-1, with 7 bases lining up with TRBD2. The V gene's germline CDR1 is SEHNR and CDR2 FQNEAQ (reference sequence). The CDR3 covers 16 residues. V lost 4 bases to trimming and J lost 5 bases; unmatched junction nucleotides: 11. The DNA of the CDR3 is TGTGCCAGCAGCTCACCCGGGGGGACCCAAAACAATGAGCAGTTCTTC. This translates into CASSSPGGTQNNEQFF.

The V and J genes are TRBV4-1 and TRBJ1-5; D is uncertain. Germline CDR1 is MGHRA and CDR2 is YSYEKL. The CDR3 is 14 amino acids. V was trimmed by 3 bases and J by 7 bases, leaving 13 bases between them. The CDR3 nucleotides are TGCGCCAGCAGCCAGCAGAGCTCGGGACAGCCCCAGCATTTT. It encodes CASSQQSSGQPQHF.

This clone was counted only a few times. The rearrangement links TRBV6-4 to TRBJ1-2, with 7 bases aligning to TRBD1. The V gene's germline CDR1 is MRHNA and CDR2 SNTAGT. The V and J ends lost 6 bases and 4 bases, in that order; junction bases with no gene match: 11. This CDR3 spans 15 amino acids. The CDR3 nucleotides read TGTGCCAGCAGCGGGGACAGCCGAAGCCCCTATGGCTACACCTTC. Its protein is CASSGDSRSPYGYTF.

This sequence joins TRBV5-1 and TRBJ2-5; weak D call: TRBD2 (6 bases). Trimming shortened V by 3 bases and J by 5 bases, and 8 bases separated the two germline ends. This CDR3 has 12 residues. Germline-derived CDR1 and CDR2 are SGHRS and YFSETQ. In DNA, the CDR3 is TGCGCCAGCAGCTCTGGGGGGGAGACCCAGTACTTC. As protein: CASSSGGETQYF.

The chain carries TRBV7-8 and TRBJ2-3; the D is unclear. Trimming removed 1 base at V and 3 bases at J, with 8 bases between. The CDR3 extends over 14 amino acids. CDR1 is SGHVS and CDR2 is FQNEAQ in the germline V gene. CDR3 sequence: CASSLGRGTDTQYF. In nucleotides, the CDR3 is TGTGCCAGCAGCTTAGGACGCGGTACAGATACGCAGTATTTT.

J is TRBJ2-7 and V is TRBV5-1; D not resolved. The CDR3 runs 14 residues. CDR1 and CDR2 from the germline V gene are SGHRS and YFSETQ. The V gene lost 2 bases and the J gene lost 2 bases, with 11 bases spanning the gap. The CDR3 DNA follows: TGCGCCAGCAGCTTCGGGTCAGGAACCTACGAGCAGTACTTC. Its translation: CASSFGSGTYEQYF.

The CDR3 region is CASSQEGGLGNEQFF. DNA for the CDR3: TGCGCCAGCAGCCAAGAGGGGGGTCTTGGAAATGAGCAGTTCTTC. The rearrangement links TRBV4-1 to TRBJ2-1, with D possibly being TRBD2 (6 bases). CDR3 size: 15 residues. Per the germline V gene, CDR1 is MGHRA and CDR2 is YSYEKL. Trimming pared 0 bases from V and 7 bases from J, leaving 13 bases between.

The CDR3 DNA follows: TGTGCCAGCAGCTTTATACGACAGGCCGGGGAGACCCAGTACTTC. It translates to CASSFIRQAGETQYF. The chain uses TRBV11-2 and TRBJ2-5; D is possibly TRBD1 (6 bases). This CDR3 is built from 15 residues. The ends were cut back, 3 bases at V and 5 bases at J, with 16 bases in the middle. CDR1 and CDR2 from the germline V gene are SGHAT and FQNNGV.

This clone was counted between two and nine times. The rearrangement links TRBV5-1 to TRBJ2-1; D unclear. CDR1 is SGHRS, CDR2 YFSETQ, per germline. The germline V and J ends were trimmed by 4 bases and 5 bases, with 13 bases remaining between them. The CDR3 runs 14 residues. CDR3 sequence: CASSPTQYDNEQFF. In DNA form, the CDR3 reads TGCGCCAGCAGCCCTACCCAATATGACAATGAGCAGTTCTTC. The whole variable domain, filled in from reference TRBV5-1 and TRBJ2-1, reads KAGVTQTPRYLIKTRGQQVTLSCSPISGHRSVSWYQQTPGQGLQFLFEYFSETQRNKGNFPGRFSGRQFSNSRSEMNVSTLELGDSALYLCASSPTQYDNEQFFGPGTRLTVL.

The chain combines TRBV27 with TRBJ1-6; 11 bases line up with TRBD1. CDR1 is MNHEY, CDR2 SMNVEV, per germline (reference sequence). Trimming cost V 6 bases and J 2 bases; bases outside gene matches: 6. The CDR3 runs to 17 residues. The CDR3 sequence is CASRGTGGGAYNSPLHF. In DNA form, the CDR3 reads TGTGCCAGCAGGGGGACAGGGGGGGGTGCCTATAATTCACCCCTCCACTTT.

The V call is TRBV15, the J call TRBJ1-2, with 7 positions matching TRBD1. V was clipped by 4 bases and J by 3 bases; unmatched bases: 2. The CDR3 length is 13 residues. Germline values: CDR1 LNHNV, CDR2 YYDKDF (reference sequence). CDR3 residues: CATSKGGDYGYTF. Here the CDR3 DNA reads TGTGCCACCAGCAAAGGGGGCGACTATGGCTACACCTTC.

The gene calls are TRBV20-1 and TRBJ1-1; unclear D gene. CDR3 length: 10 amino acids. The germline CDR1 and CDR2 sequences are DFQATT and SNEGSKA (reference sequence). V was shortened by 1 base and J by 6 bases, with 3 bases between the two germline ends. The CDR3 bases are TGCAGTGCTAGAGGGCCTGAAGCTTTCTTT. It specifies CSARGPEAFF.

V gene TRBV6-5 combines with J gene TRBJ1-1; 10 bases fit TRBD1. The CDR3 sequence is 13 residues long. From germline, CDR1 is MNHEY and CDR2 SVGAGI. V dropped 4 bases and J dropped 6; count of bases not matched to a gene: 2. CDR3 region: CASSFGTGAEAFF. The CDR3, as DNA: TGTGCCAGCAGTTTCGGGACAGGGGCTGAAGCTTTCTTT.

The J gene is TRBJ2-5, the V gene TRBV7-3, with a possible D match to TRBD2 (6 bases). The CDR3 runs to 14 residues. V shed 5 bases and J shed 5 bases, with 15 bases lying between them. Germline values: CDR1 SGHTA, CDR2 FQGTGA. The CDR3 region has the DNA TGTGCCAGCAGCCCCGGGGGAGGTCGGGAGACCCAGTACTTC. This codes for CASSPGGGRETQYF.

Worth noting for this clone: The sample carries other DNA sequences with the same CDR3. The CDR3 spells CASSQGAGGSYEQYF. CDR3 DNA: TGCGCCAGCAGCCAAGGAGCGGGGGGGTCCTACGAGCAGTACTTC. V and J are TRBV4-1 and TRBJ2-7, with TRBD2 matching 10 bases. V was clipped by 1 base and J by 1 base; unmatched bases: 1. The CDR3 consists of 15 residues. CDR1 is MGHRA, CDR2 YSYEKL, per germline.

The J gene is TRBJ2-3, the V gene TRBV7-8, with 8 bases that match TRBD1. CDR3 size: 15 residues. Germline CDR1 reads SGHVS; CDR2 reads FQNEAQ. V lost 4 bases to trimming and J lost 1 base; unmatched junction nucleotides: 4. The CDR3 DNA reads TGTGCCAGCAGCTCGCAGGGGGCCCGCACAGATACGCAGTATTTT. Its translation is CASSSQGARTDTQYF.

As to this clone: Other DNA sequences in this specimen translate into the identical CDR3. V usage is TRBV5-6 and J usage is TRBJ1-5; weak D call: TRBD1 (5 bases). CDR1 SGHDT and CDR2 YYEEEE come from the germline V gene. The CDR3 sequence is 14 residues long. V lost 2 bases, J lost 6 bases, and 12 bases lay in between. The CDR3 coding sequence is TGTGCCAGCAGCTTCGGGCAGGGAGGTCAGCCCCAGCATTTT. Protein sequence: CASSFGQGGQPQHF.

The sample holds a few counts of this clone. The V call is TRBV7-2, the J call TRBJ2-1; 8 positions match TRBD2. The CDR3 has 15 amino acids. V dropped 4 bases and J dropped 8; count of bases not matched to a gene: 10. Germline V gene data show CDR1 as SGHTA and CDR2 as FQGNSA. The CDR3 DNA is TGTGCCAGCAGCTCCCCTCCCCGGGGGGGCTATGAGCAGTTCTTC. Translating gives CASSSPPRGGYEQFF.

V gene TRBV7-3 combines with J gene TRBJ2-5, with TRBD2 matching 9 bases. CDR1 is SGHTA, CDR2 FQGTGA, per germline. V gave up 1 base and J gave up 13 bases; unmatched junction bases: 4. The CDR3 consists of 12 residues. CDR3 DNA sequence: TGTGCCAGCAGCTTAAGCGGGGGGGCCCCGTACTTC. Its protein is CASSLSGGAPYF.

This clone showed up just a few times. The chain is built from TRBV2 and TRBJ1-2; a possible D gene is TRBD1 (5 bases). Trimming cost V 4 bases and J 4 bases, with 13 bases left between them. CDR3 length: 14 amino acids. CDR1 is SNHLY and CDR2 is FYNNEI in the germline V gene. The CDR3 is CASSGGRAAYGYTF. The CDR3 nucleotides are TGTGCCAGCAGTGGCGGCAGGGCGGCCTATGGCTACACCTTC. Filled out from reference TRBV2 and TRBJ1-2, the complete variable domain reads EPEVTQTPSHQVTQMGQEVILRCVPISNHLYFYWYRQILGQKVEFLVSFYNNEISEKSEIFDDQFSVERPDGSNFTLKIRSTKLEDSAMYFCASSGGRAAYGYTFGSGTRLTVV.